Listed below are T cell receptor beta chains from one sample, sequenced in a study of cytomegalovirus exposure and HLA in healthy donors. Sequencing was performed with immunoSEQ multiplex PCR; in TCRdb, only in-frame clones are kept and a portion is missing. Among 150,000 or so clones listed, 65% to 85% were seen once. The sequenced sample consisted of PBMCs. The receptors shown here come from a woman between 18 and 29 years old in good health and CMV-seronegative. Each CDR3 is given with its conserved first and last residue. A D gene is named only where the DNA matches it firmly. Expanded clones get a size class; other rows say once, few or many, or leave the size out.

TRBV28	-	TRBJ2-1	-	CASSLGYNEGEQFF	TGTGCCAGCAGTTTAGGGTACAATGAGGGTGAGCAGTTCTTC
TRBV20-1	-	TRBJ1-2	-	CSGGVEYGYTF	TGCAGTGGGGGGGTCGAATATGGCTACACCTTC
TRBV28	-	TRBJ1-3	-	CASYPFPGLHSGNTIYF	TGTGCCAGCTATCCCTTTCCGGGACTTCACTCTGGAAACACCATATATTTT
TRBV12-5	TRBD2	TRBJ2-1	once	CASVYLAGAGNEQFF	TGTGCTAGTGTATATCTAGCGGGAGCGGGTAATGAGCAGTTCTTC
TRBV30	TRBD1	TRBJ2-5	-	CAWGTGYNFQETQYF	TGTGCCTGGGGGACAGGGTATAATTTTCAAGAGACCCAGTACTTC
TRBV5-6	TRBD2	TRBJ2-7	-	CASSSMFGLAGSGLYEQYF	TGTGCCAGCAGCTCAATGTTTGGACTAGCGGGATCCGGTCTCTACGAGCAGTACTTC
TRBV7-8	TRBD1	TRBJ1-1	-	CASSTYTRGRDTEAFF	TGTGCCAGCAGCACGTACACCAGGGGGCGGGACACTGAAGCTTTCTTT
TRBV7-9	TRBD2	TRBJ2-5	-	CASSLVGGGETQYF	TGTGCCAGCAGCTTAGTGGGCGGGGGAGAGACCCAGTACTTC
TRBV18	TRBD1	TRBJ1-5	-	CASSGGVSGQGYNNQPQHF	TGTGCCAGCTCAGGCGGGGTCAGCGGACAGGGCTATAACAATCAGCCCCAGCATTTT
TRBV19	-	TRBJ1-3	once	CASSISQVISGNTIYF	TGTGCCAGTAGTATTTCTCAGGTGATCTCTGGAAACACCATATATTTT
TRBV5-1	TRBD2	TRBJ2-5	-	CASSRGTSGRTSQETQYF	TGCGCCAGCAGCCGCGGGACTAGCGGGAGGACCTCCCAAGAGACCCAGTACTTC
TRBV6-5	TRBD2	TRBJ2-1	once	CASSRGDDEQFF	TGTGCCAGCAGTCGGGGGGACGATGAGCAGTTCTTC
TRBV5-1	TRBD2	TRBJ2-3	-	CASSSGTSGSPLDTQYF	TGCGCCAGCAGCTCCGGGACTAGCGGGAGTCCCCTAGATACGCAGTATTTT
TRBV19	-	TRBJ1-5	-	CASRLGAGNQPQHF	TGTGCCAGTAGACTGGGGGCAGGCAATCAGCCCCAGCATTTT
TRBV21-1	-	TRBJ2-7	once	CASWDSSCYEQYF	TGTGCCAGCTGGGACAGTTCTTGCTACGAGCAGTACTTC
TRBV7-9	TRBD1	TRBJ1-1	-	CASSFSDRGAFF	TGTGCCAGCAGCTTCTCGGACAGGGGCGCTTTCTTT
TRBV15	-	TRBJ2-2	-	CATSRERFPTGELFF	TGTGCCACCAGCAGAGAGAGGTTTCCCACCGGGGAGCTGTTTTTT
TRBV2	-	TRBJ1-6	-	CASSGRMNSNSPLHF	TGTGCCAGCAGTGGTAGAATGAACTCGAATTCACCCCTCCACTTT
TRBV5-1	-	TRBJ2-4	few	CASSLWGAYAKNIQYF	TGCGCCAGCAGCTTGTGGGGAGCCTATGCCAAAAACATTCAGTACTTC
TRBV4-1	TRBD1	TRBJ2-7	-	CASSQGTATPSYEQYF	TGCGCCAGCAGCCAGGGGACAGCTACGCCTTCCTACGAGCAGTACTTC
TRBV2	-	TRBJ2-7	-	CASSDGSTYEQYF	TGTGCCAGCAGTGACGGTAGTACCTACGAGCAGTACTTC
TRBV6-5	TRBD1	TRBJ1-2	once	CASSRGQGDGYTF	TGTGCCAGCAGTAGGGGACAGGGAGATGGCTACACCTTC
TRBV7-9	-	TRBJ2-3	-	CASSPGWLSTDTQYF	TGTGCCAGCAGCCCAGGATGGCTTAGCACAGATACGCAGTATTTT
TRBV2	-	TRBJ1-5	-	CASDVQGNNQPQHF	TGTGCCAGCGATGTGCAGGGGAATAACCAGCCCCAGCATTTT
TRBV5-4	-	TRBJ2-7	-	CASSFLLVMRQGAGNHEQYF	TGTGCCAGCAGCTTTTTGTTAGTGATGCGACAGGGCGCGGGGAACCACGAGCAGTACTTC
TRBV7-3	-	TRBJ2-3	once	CASSSVTDTQYF	TGTGCCAGCAGCTCTGTTACAGATACGCAGTATTTT
TRBV27	TRBD1	TRBJ1-4	-	CASSLLGQGYEKLFF	TGTGCCAGCAGTTTATTGGGACAGGGATATGAAAAACTGTTTTTT
TRBV7-2	TRBD2	TRBJ2-3	-	CASSREGFTDTQYF	TGTGCCAGCTCGCGGGAGGGATTCACAGATACGCAGTATTTT
TRBV21-1	-	TRBJ2-4	-	CASSNVRQGKNIQYF	TGTGCCAGCAGCAACGTCCGACAAGGAAAAAACATTCAGTACTTC
TRBV4-2	TRBD2	TRBJ2-1	-	CASSQDFFLEGGTSGSDEQFF	TGTGCCAGCAGCCAAGATTTTTTTCTAGAGGGTGGGACTAGCGGGAGCGATGAGCAGTTCTTC
TRBV28	-	TRBJ2-5	-	CASSPDSPQETQYF	TGTGCCAGCAGTCCGGACAGTCCCCAAGAGACCCAGTACTTC
TRBV2	TRBD2	TRBJ2-1	-	CASRGGSTYNEQFF	TGTGCCAGCAGGGGCGGGAGTACCTACAATGAGCAGTTCTTC
TRBV4-3	-	TRBJ2-3	-	CASSQERGRTDTQYF	TGCGCCAGCAGCCAAGAACGCGGTCGCACAGATACGCAGTATTTT
TRBV7-2	-	TRBJ2-2	-	CASSLMGQGNTGELFF	TGTGCCAGCAGCTTAATGGGGCAGGGGAACACCGGGGAGCTGTTTTTT
TRBV7-2	TRBD1	TRBJ2-7	-	CASSPDRGPYEQYF	TGTGCCAGCAGCCCGGACAGGGGCCCCTACGAGCAGTACTTC
TRBV30	TRBD1	TRBJ2-7	few	CAWMGQMTYEQYF	TGTGCCTGGATGGGACAGATGACCTACGAGCAGTACTTC